Described below is a single T cell receptor beta chain sequence and its context. Looked up from germline, CDR1 is SGHTA and CDR2 is FQGTGA. The CDR3 totals 15 residues. Trimming removed 5 bases from V and 2 bases from J, with 13 bases in between. The data are from a study of blood T cell repertoires in COVID-19. Study background: Italy, Spain and the United States were the sources of the convalescent and acute COVID-19 samples.

In the original workflow: Reference gene primers were amplified, and this amplification served to estimate nucleated cell counts. Sequencing used immunoSEQ multiplex PCR; TCRdb keeps in-frame clones, though not all of them. That table furnishes V, J and clone size, whereas the DNA furnished D and trimming. The sample has 470,000 or so clones; 80% to 90% are singletons. This chain links TRBV7-3 with TRBJ2-1; possible D gene TRBD2, 5 bases. This receptor was taken from a human donor in a cohort sampled during active COVID-19. The sequenced sample was peripheral blood. CDR3 in amino acids: CASSPTGSAYNEQFF. CDR3 DNA: TGTGCCAGCAGCCCTACGGGGAGCGCCTACAATGAGCAGTTCTTC.